This passage covers 3 T cell receptor beta chains from one sample sequenced in a study of T cells in Graves' hyperthyroidism and ophthalmopathy. The TCR beta CDR3 regions underwent amplification using RNA transcripts as the source. First-round RT-PCR targeting the TCR CDR3 was performed with the HTBI primer set. TCRdb independently ran MiXCR on the multiplex PCR reads; one entry per CDR3 protein. The sample has roughly 350,000 distinct CDR3 sequences; roughly 13% are singletons. The specimen was blood. The source is a woman aged 40 to 50 with Graves' ophthalmopathy.

This clonotype was counted ten times or more. This chain connects TRBV12-3 or TRBV12-4 to TRBJ2-4, with no clear D. Trimming took off 6 bases at V and 0 bases at J, with 21 bases between the two ends. The length of the CDR3 is 18 residues. The CDR3 loop is CASSLRARPLLAKNIQYF. Written as DNA, the CDR3 is TGTGCCAGCAGCTTACGCGCCCGGCCACTTCTAGCCAAAAACATTCAGTACTTC.

There are many counts of this clonotype. The V gene is TRBV11-2, the J gene TRBJ2-1; maybe TRBD2 (5 bases). Between the trimmed V and J ends, which lost 5 bases and 1 base, there was a span of 21 bases. The CDR3 contains 18 residues. In germline, CDR1 is SGHAT, CDR2 FQNNGV. In nucleotides, the CDR3 is TGTGCCAGCAGCCTTAGTGGTTGGCTAGCACCATCCTACAATGAGCAGTTCTTC. Translation: CASSLSGWLAPSYNEQFF.

This clonotype was observed many times. The genes are TRBV29-1 and TRBJ1-2, with 8 nucleotides matching TRBD1. With 4 bases clipped from V and 8 bases from J, the junction kept 12 bases outside the gene matches. This CDR3 has 14 amino acids. From germline, CDR1 is SQVTM and CDR2 ANQGSEA. The CDR3 sequence is CSVGLGQGLGGYTF. For the CDR3, the DNA is TGCAGCGTTGGGCTAGGACAGGGACTAGGCGGCTACACCTTC.